This TCR beta chain stems from a study of T cell changes during pregnancy in multiple sclerosis. The repertoire was sequenced with immunoSEQ multiplex PCR; TCRdb's copy has only in-frame clones and lacks some. The data contain fewer than 150,000 clones, roughly 96% of them singletons. The germline V and J ends were trimmed by 3 bases and 1 base, with 6 bases remaining between them. The CDR3 runs to 13 residues. Germline CDR1 SNHLY, CDR2 FYNNEI. This receptor was obtained from a female donor with multiple sclerosis, enrolled in a pregnancy study. V is TRBV2 and J is TRBJ2-5; the D is unclear. The sequencing here drew on peripheral blood, taken after pregnancy. CDR3 amino acids: CASSENSQETQYF. CDR3 nucleotide sequence: TGTGCCAGCAGTGAGAATAGCCAAGAGACCCAGTACTTC.